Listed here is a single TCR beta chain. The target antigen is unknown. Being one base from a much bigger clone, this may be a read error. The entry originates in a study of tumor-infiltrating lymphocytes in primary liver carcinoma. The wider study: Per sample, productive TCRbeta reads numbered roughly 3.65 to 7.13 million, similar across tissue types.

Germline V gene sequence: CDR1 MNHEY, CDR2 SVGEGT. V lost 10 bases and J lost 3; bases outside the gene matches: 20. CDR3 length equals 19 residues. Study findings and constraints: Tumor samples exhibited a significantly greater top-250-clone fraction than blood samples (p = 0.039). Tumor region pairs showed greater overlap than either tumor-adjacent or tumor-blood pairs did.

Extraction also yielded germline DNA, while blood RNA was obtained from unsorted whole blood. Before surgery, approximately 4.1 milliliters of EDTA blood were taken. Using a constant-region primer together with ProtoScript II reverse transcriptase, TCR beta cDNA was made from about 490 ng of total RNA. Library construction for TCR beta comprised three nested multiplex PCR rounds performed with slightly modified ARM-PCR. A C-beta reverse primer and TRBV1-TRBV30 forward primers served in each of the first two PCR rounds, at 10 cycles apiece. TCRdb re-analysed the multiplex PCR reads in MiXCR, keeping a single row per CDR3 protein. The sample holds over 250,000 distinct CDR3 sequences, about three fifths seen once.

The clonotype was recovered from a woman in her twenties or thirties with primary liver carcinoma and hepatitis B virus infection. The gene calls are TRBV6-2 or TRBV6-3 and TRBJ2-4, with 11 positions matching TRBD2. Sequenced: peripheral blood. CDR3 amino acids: CATTGLADGLMGVKNIQYF. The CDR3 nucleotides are TGTGCCACTACGGGACTAGCGGACGGGTTGATGGGAGTCAAAAACATTCAGTACTTC.